This T cell receptor beta chain is drawn from a study of cytomegalovirus exposure and HLA in healthy donors. Broader study findings: Association of a missense DCLRE1C variant with TCR beta V- and J-gene trimming was reported in a later analysis.

Of note for this clone: Its matching antigen is unknown.

CDR1 and CDR2 from the germline V gene are MGHRA and YSYEKL. This CDR3 is built from 16 residues. The V and J ends lost 2 bases and 1 base, in that order; junction bases with no gene match: 5. PCR employed 60 Vbeta and 13 Jbeta primers. Produced via immunoSEQ multiplex PCR; TCRdb's table is partial and in-frame only. The sample shows around 120,000 clones, 83% of them seen only once. The chain carries TRBV4-1 and TRBJ2-5; TRBD1 aligns across 9 bases. The receptor comes from a girl aged 2-9 years in good health and CMV-seronegative. Sequencing input: PBMCs. Here the CDR3 DNA reads TGCGCCAGCAGCCAATGGACAGGGGTAGGCCAAGAGACCCAGTACTTC. As protein: CASSQWTGVGQETQYF.